This T cell receptor (beta chain) stems from a study of blood T cell repertoires in COVID-19. Assay used: immunoSEQ multiplex PCR; TCRdb lists only in-frame clones, some missing. The data contain approximately 260,000 clones, roughly 84% of them singletons. With 1 base removed from V and 1 base from J, the gap between germline ends came to 14 bases. The germline V gene has CDR1 SGDLS and CDR2 YYNGEE. The CDR3 consists of 16 residues. The clonotype originates from a woman aged 40 to 50 with active or convalescent COVID-19. The chain is built from TRBV9 and TRBJ1-1, with D unresolved. Sample: peripheral blood. This CDR3 is CASSVQVLAENTEAFF. The DNA for the CDR3 is TGTGCCAGCAGCGTACAGGTCCTCGCCGAGAACACTGAAGCTTTCTTT.